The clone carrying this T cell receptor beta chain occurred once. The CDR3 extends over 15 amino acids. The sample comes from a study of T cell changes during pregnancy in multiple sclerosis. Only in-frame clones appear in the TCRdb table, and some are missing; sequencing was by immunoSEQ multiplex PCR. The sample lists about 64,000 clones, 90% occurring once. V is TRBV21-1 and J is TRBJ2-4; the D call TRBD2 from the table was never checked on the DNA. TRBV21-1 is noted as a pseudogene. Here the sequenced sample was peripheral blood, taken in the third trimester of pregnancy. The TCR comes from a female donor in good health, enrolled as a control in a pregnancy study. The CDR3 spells CASTPVWAGPHIQYF. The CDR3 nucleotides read TGTGCCAGCACCCCCGTTTGGGCGGGGCCTCACATTCAGTACTTC.